This note documents a single T cell receptor beta chain sequence. This record comes from a study of response to subunit inactivated influenza vaccine. In germline, CDR1 is KGHDR, CDR2 SFDVKD. The CDR3 extends over 13 amino acids. The V end was cut by 9 bases, the J end by 6 bases, with 16 bases between. TCRdb reanalysed the RT-PCR reads using MiXCR and keeps one entry per CDR3 protein. Of just under 550,000 distinct CDR3 sequences in the sample, roughly 23% are singletons; the top ten hold 2.8%. This sample was shared with a second study, whose subject was T cells expressing NK-cell markers. Per that study: 5'RACE template switching with UMIs generated TCR beta cDNA. CD3+CD56+NKG2C+, CD3+CD56+NKG2C- and CD3+CD56-NKG2C+ T cells, once sorted, supplied the TCR beta repertoires. The study sequenced eight donors, seven HCMV-seropositive and one seronegative. These same clonotypes (in a handful of donors) also led the CD3+CD56-NKG2C+ fraction. There remained a lack of clarity about HCMV specificity of expanded NKG2C+ T cell clones.

The chain uses TRBV24-1 and TRBJ1-2; D is perhaps TRBD1 (5 bases). Source: CD4+ T cells sorted from PBMCs, taken 11 to 12 days after vaccination. The sequence was obtained from a man aged 50-60 years who received an inactivated influenza vaccine. CDR3 in DNA: TGTGCCACCTCTAGTTCCGGGACCCATGGCTACACCTTC. Its protein is CATSSSGTHGYTF.